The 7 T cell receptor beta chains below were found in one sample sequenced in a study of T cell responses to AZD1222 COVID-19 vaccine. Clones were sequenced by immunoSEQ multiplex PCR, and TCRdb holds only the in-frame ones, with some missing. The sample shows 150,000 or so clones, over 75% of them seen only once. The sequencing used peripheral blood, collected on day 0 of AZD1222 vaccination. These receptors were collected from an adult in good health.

In DNA, the CDR3 is TGCGCCAGCAGCCAAGTTGCGTCGTTGGGCTACACCTTC. It specifies CASSQVASLGYTF. V is TRBV4-3 and J is TRBJ1-2; D unresolved. V dropped 1 base and J dropped 8 bases, with 11 bases sitting between them. The CDR3 has 13 amino acids. Germline V gene data show CDR1 as LGHNA and CDR2 as YSLEER.

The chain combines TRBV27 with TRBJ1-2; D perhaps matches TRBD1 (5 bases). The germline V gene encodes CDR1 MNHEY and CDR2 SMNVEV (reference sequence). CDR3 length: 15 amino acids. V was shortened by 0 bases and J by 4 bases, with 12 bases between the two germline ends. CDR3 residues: CASSLSPGNPYGYTF. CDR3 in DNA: TGTGCCAGCAGTTTATCGCCAGGGAATCCCTATGGCTACACCTTC.

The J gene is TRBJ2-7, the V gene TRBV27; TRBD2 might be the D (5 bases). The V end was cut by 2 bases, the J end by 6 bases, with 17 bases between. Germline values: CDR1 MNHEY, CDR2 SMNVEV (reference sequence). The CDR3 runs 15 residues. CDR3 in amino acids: CASSLGSTLGREQYF. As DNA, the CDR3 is TGTGCCAGCAGTTTAGGTTCCACACTAGGGCGCGAGCAGTACTTC.

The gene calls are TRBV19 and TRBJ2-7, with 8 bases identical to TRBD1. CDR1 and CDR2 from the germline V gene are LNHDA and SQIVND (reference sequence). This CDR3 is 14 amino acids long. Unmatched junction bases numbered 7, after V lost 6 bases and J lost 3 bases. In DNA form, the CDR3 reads TGTGCCAGTAGCCCGACAGGGGTCAACTACGAGCAGTACTTC. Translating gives CASSPTGVNYEQYF.

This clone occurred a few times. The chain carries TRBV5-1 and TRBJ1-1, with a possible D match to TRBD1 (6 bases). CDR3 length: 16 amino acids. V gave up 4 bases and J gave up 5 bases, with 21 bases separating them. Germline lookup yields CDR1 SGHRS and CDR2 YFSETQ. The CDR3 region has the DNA TGCGCCAGCAGCCCCCCTTTAGGAACCAGGGGAACTGAAGCTTTCTTT. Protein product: CASSPPLGTRGTEAFF.

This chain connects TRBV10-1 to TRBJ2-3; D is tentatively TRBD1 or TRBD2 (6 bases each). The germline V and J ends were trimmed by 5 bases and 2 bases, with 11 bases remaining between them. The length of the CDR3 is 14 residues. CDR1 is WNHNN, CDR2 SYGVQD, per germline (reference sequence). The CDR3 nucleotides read TGCGCCAGCAGTTGGGGGGCCGACACAGATACGCAGTATTTT. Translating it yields CASSWGADTDTQYF.

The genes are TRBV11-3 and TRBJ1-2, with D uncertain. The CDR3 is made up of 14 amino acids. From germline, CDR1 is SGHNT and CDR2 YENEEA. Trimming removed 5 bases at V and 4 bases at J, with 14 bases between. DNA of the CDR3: TGTGCCAGCAGCGCAATCTCGGGAAGCTATGGCTACACCTTC. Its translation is CASSAISGSYGYTF.